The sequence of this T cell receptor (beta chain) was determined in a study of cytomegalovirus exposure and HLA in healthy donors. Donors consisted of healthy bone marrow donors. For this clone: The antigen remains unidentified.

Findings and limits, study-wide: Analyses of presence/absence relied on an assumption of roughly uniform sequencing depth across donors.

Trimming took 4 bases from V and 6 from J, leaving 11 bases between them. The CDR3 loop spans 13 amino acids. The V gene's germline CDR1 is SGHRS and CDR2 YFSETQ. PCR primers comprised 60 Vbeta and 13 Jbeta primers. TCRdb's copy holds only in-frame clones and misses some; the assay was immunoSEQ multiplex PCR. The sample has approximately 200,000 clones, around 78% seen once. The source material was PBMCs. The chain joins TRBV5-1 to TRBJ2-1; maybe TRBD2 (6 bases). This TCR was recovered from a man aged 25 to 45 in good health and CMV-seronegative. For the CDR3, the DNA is TGCGCCAGCAGCATAGCGGCTGCCAATGAGCAGTTCTTC. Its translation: CASSIAAANEQFF.